This T cell receptor beta chain stems from a study of human T cells and chemical hapten exposure. The overall study: Minor pooled library volume differences mainly drove per-sample TCR yield variation. General study results and limits: Following DPC sensitization, TCRs present above 1 in 1000 frequency showed no change.

This clonotype has a count of ten or more. Its antigen is as yet unknown. The study extracted total RNA from unfractionated whole blood. V lost 2 bases, J lost 8 bases, and 5 bases stayed unmatched. The CDR3 runs to 15 residues. Germline CDR1 reads SGHAT; CDR2 reads FQDESV (reference sequence). For the library, individual cDNA molecules each received unique molecular identifiers. Study processing details: Samples contained a median of 95,638 TCRs, with a range of roughly 20,000 to 700,000. TCRdb used MiXCR to reprocess the 5' RACE reads, holding one entry per CDR3 protein. Clone size and V and J calls follow TCRdb, not the original study. Of more than 140,000 distinct CDR3 sequences detected, 4.1% appear once; the ten largest clones hold about 1.3%.

This clonotype was obtained from a female donor in good health. The genes are TRBV11-1 and TRBJ2-2, with 10 bases matching TRBD1. The CDR3 DNA sequence: TGTGCCAGCAGCTTACGACAGGGGGCTGTAGGGGAGCTGTTTTTT. This encodes CASSLRQGAVGELFF. Full variable domain (remainder filled in from reference TRBV11-1 and TRBJ2-2): EAEVAQSPRYKITEKSQAVAFWCDPISGHATLYWYRQILGQGPELLVQFQDESVVDDSQLPKDRFSAERLKGVDSTLKIQPAELGDSAMYLCASSLRQGAVGELFFGEGSRLTVL.